This T cell receptor (beta chain) was documented in a study of Ad26.COV2.S vaccination and SARS-CoV-2 variants (dated by TCRdb to the early 2020s). Looking at the study overall: Vaccine-arm donors came from COV1001, a multicentre, randomized, double-blind, placebo-controlled phase I-IIa trial of Ad26.COV2.S in healthy adults. Dosing of Ad26.COV2.S was intramuscular, at either 5x10^10 or 1x10^11 viral particles, delivered as one shot or as two shots spaced 56 days apart. TCRbeta repertoire sequencing served as the tool for gauging how specific and how broad the SARS-CoV-2-reactive T cell receptors were following Ad26.COV2.S vaccination. A total of about 30 samples were included in the TCR-sequenced set, comprising approximately 20 Ad26.COV2.S vaccine recipients, 5 placebo recipients and 8 SARS-CoV-2 convalescent individuals. Trial participants were randomized into five groups of five: low-dose or high-dose Ad26.COV2.S given once or twice, or placebo on both occasions. Throughout the experiments and outcome assessment, investigators stayed blinded to trial group allocation. Overall study outcomes, separate from this receptor: The authors noted that the TCR breadth and depth analyses may have underestimated total T cell responses. Higher spike-specific TCR breadth was observed in Ad26.COV2.S recipients than in placebo recipients (P = 0.0014). The study lacked the statistical power to compare responses across vaccine doses or regimens. Vaccine and placebo recipients had similar non-spike TCR breadth, a finding consistent with the vaccine containing only spike. After vaccination, substantial breadth of spike-specific CD8+ and CD4+ T cell responses was reported.

A word on this clone: The specificity of this receptor is unknown. No much larger clone is present one base from it, and per-base qualities are unavailable.

The meaning of the sample's treatment or condition label: roughly 18 received Ad26.COV2.S at low or high dose, single or two shots; roughly five received placebo; per-sample allocation not given. Repertoires of vaccine and placebo recipients were sequenced from samples collected on day 63 after the first injection. Between 29 July and 7 August 2020, Cohort 1b enrolled fewer than 30 adults aged 18-55 years at one site in Boston, USA. Ad26.COV2.S consisted of a replication-incompetent adenovirus type 26 vector by which a prefusion-stabilized SARS-CoV-2 spike protein from the original Wuhan strain was expressed. CDR1 and CDR2 were assigned from the germline V gene as MDHEN and SYDVKM. V and J are truncated by 2 bases and 3 bases respectively, leaving an intervening sequence of 11 bases. There are 14 amino acids in the CDR3, from cysteine to phenylalanine inclusive. Only the CDR3 part of the read is kept: 42 bases, read in frame from the first base.

TCRbeta CDR3 regions were sequenced with the immunoSEQ Assay. After extraction, genomic DNA underwent amplification by bias-controlled multiplex PCR, followed by high-throughput sequencing. Regarding the original processing steps: To quantify the absolute abundance of each unique TCRbeta CDR3 region, sequences were collapsed and filtered. T cell fraction was estimated by normalization of TCRbeta template counts to usable DNA, with usable DNA being measured through amplification of reference genes present in all nucleated cells. Repertoire TCRs were annotated as SARS-CoV-2-specific by exact matching of V gene, CDR3 amino acid sequence and J gene to a known reactive TCR set. The reference SARS-CoV-2 TCR set was derived from MIRA and filtered for enrichment in COVID-19-positive ImmuneCODE repertoires, a step that removed public or cross-reactive TCRs. Using the MIRA antigens, annotated TCRs were further analysed by specific ORF or by position within an ORF. Breadth was defined as the number of annotated unique rearrangements divided by the total number of unique productive rearrangements, and depth was defined as the summed frequency of the annotated unique rearrangements. Two-sided Wilcoxon rank-sum tests were used to compare TCR breadth between groups. TCRdb re-hosts the immuneACCESS table, in-frame sequences only. Its copies lack some clones; in the studies checked, an unresolved V gene accounts for under half of them, and the cause for the rest is not known. The DNA was the basis for D and trimming; V, J and clone size are from that table. This sample has some 250,000 clones in its table, and roughly 90% of those were observed once. Of the sample, around 10% falls within the top ten clones.

Here the sequenced sample was peripheral blood, taken in a trial of Ad26.COV2.S vaccine versus placebo. The TCR originated in a person aged 18-60 years who received the Ad26.COV2.S COVID-19 vaccine or a placebo. This receptor chain uses TRBV28 and TRBJ2-7, with a weak D call of TRBD1 (6 bases match). For the CDR3, the sequence is CASSLILQGYEQYF. The nucleotide sequence reads as follows: TGTGCCAGCAGTTTAATACTACAGGGCTACGAGCAGTACTTC.